This note documents a single T cell receptor (beta chain) sequence. This sample is drawn from a study of blood T cell repertoires in COVID-19. CDR3 length: 16 residues. J gave up 0 bases and V 8 bases, and 11 bases lay outside the gene matches. Germline V gene lookup returns CDR1 SGHVS and CDR2 FNYEAQ. Assay used: immunoSEQ multiplex PCR; TCRdb lists only in-frame clones, some missing. The sample includes around 120,000 clones, 75% to 90% seen only once; the top ten take just under 30%. The chain couples TRBV7-6 to TRBJ2-5, with TRBD2 matching 8 bases. Sample: peripheral blood. This sequence originates from a woman aged 70-85 years with acute or convalescent COVID-19. CDR3 bases: TGTGCCAGCGGCGGGGGGCGGAGCACGTACCAAGAGACCCAGTACTTC. Protein sequence: CASGGGRSTYQETQYF.